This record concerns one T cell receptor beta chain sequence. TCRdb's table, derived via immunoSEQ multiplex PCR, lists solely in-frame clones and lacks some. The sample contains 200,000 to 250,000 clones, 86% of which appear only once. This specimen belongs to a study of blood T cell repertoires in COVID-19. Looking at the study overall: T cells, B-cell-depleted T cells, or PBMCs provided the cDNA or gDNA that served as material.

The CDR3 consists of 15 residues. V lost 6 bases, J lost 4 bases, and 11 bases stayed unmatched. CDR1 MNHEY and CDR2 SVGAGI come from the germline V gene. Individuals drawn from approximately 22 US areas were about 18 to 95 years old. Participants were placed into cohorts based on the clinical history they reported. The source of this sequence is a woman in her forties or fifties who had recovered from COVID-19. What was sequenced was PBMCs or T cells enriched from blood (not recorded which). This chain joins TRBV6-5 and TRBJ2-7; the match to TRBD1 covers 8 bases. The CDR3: CASSKQAGGTYEQYF. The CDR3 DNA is TGTGCCAGCAGCAAGCAAGCAGGGGGCACTTACGAGCAGTACTTC.